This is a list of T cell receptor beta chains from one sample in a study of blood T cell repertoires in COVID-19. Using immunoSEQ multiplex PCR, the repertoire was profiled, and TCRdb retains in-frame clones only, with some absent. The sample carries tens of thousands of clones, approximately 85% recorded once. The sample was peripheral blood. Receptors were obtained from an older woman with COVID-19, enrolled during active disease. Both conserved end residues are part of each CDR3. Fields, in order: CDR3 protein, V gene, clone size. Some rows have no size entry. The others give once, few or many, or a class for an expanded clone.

CDR3 protein: CASSELTDLWAYTF
V gene: TRBV6-1
clone size: few

CDR3 protein: CASRRTSGGAAGELFF
V gene: TRBV19
clone size: .

CDR3 protein: CASNTRGSEAFF
V gene: TRBV6-5
clone size: .

CDR3 protein: CASSWGVLNTEAFF
V gene: TRBV5-6
clone size: .

CDR3 protein: CSVEVGLAGTDTQYF
V gene: TRBV29-1
clone size: once

CDR3 protein: CASSFDRGSQQETQYF
V gene: TRBV5-1
clone size: .

CDR3 protein: CASSSFWASGGYTDTQYF
V gene: TRBV5-6
clone size: .

CDR3 protein: CASSEYRGGKLFF
V gene: TRBV6-1
clone size: .

CDR3 protein: CASSLPGDRGVSDTQYF
V gene: TRBV5-1
clone size: once

CDR3 protein: CATSDSTGNTIYF
V gene: TRBV24-1
clone size: .

CDR3 protein: CASSLQNGNTIYF
V gene: TRBV5-6
clone size: few

CDR3 protein: CASSQDHLPPNYGYTF
V gene: TRBV14
clone size: .

CDR3 protein: CAWRWPGTGYGYTF
V gene: TRBV30
clone size: .

CDR3 protein: CASRLEGSGANVLTF
V gene: TRBV25-1
clone size: .

CDR3 protein: CASSTRQGYYNEQFF
V gene: TRBV11-3
clone size: .

CDR3 protein: CASSPGQGEGYTF
V gene: TRBV4-3
clone size: .

CDR3 protein: CSVTRSAETQYF
V gene: TRBV29-1
clone size: .

CDR3 protein: CASSFGQGAIQLEAFF
V gene: TRBV5-6
clone size: .

CDR3 protein: CASSSSSGTGFGYGYTF
V gene: TRBV7-9
clone size: .

CDR3 protein: CASSESSSGQETQYF
V gene: TRBV10-2
clone size: .

CDR3 protein: CASSQDSLTGGTDTQYF
V gene: TRBV4-3
clone size: .

CDR3 protein: CASSETGGHQPQHF
V gene: TRBV2
clone size: .

CDR3 protein: CASRTNGENTGELFF
V gene: TRBV5-1
clone size: .

CDR3 protein: CASSLDSGGHYNEQFF
V gene: TRBV7-8
clone size: once

CDR3 protein: CASKFSEDNYGYTF
V gene: TRBV7-9
clone size: .

CDR3 protein: CASSLIADHWAEGYTF
V gene: TRBV7-8
clone size: .

CDR3 protein: CASSLWYTSSTDTQYF
V gene: TRBV4-3
clone size: .

CDR3 protein: CAWSVPGAGELFF
V gene: TRBV30
clone size: many

CDR3 protein: CASSRGQLVYGYTF
V gene: TRBV3-1/TRBV3-2
clone size: .

CDR3 protein: CASSFPATGYGYTF
V gene: TRBV5-6
clone size: .

CDR3 protein: CASSRRGMIPGYTF
V gene: TRBV4-2
clone size: .

CDR3 protein: CAWSVEGGFGYGYTF
V gene: TRBV30
clone size: .

CDR3 protein: CASSVGTSGSYEQYF
V gene: TRBV9
clone size: once

CDR3 protein: CASSLAGGSKTQYF
V gene: TRBV3-1/TRBV3-2
clone size: .

CDR3 protein: CASSLEGTAYGYTF
V gene: TRBV5-1
clone size: once

CDR3 protein: CASSMAAGASGETQYF
V gene: TRBV5-1
clone size: .

CDR3 protein: CASSVPGRYEQYF
V gene: TRBV18
clone size: .

CDR3 protein: CASSPPSQIGELFF
V gene: TRBV18
clone size: .

CDR3 protein: CASSLVEGGKTQYF
V gene: TRBV11-3
clone size: .

CDR3 protein: CASSQFAAGYTGELFF
V gene: TRBV3-1/TRBV3-2
clone size: .

CDR3 protein: CASSFRTGGAKDTQYF
V gene: TRBV5-1
clone size: .

CDR3 protein: CASSISQGNEKLFF
V gene: TRBV19
clone size: .

CDR3 protein: CASSLGTGHANYGYTF
V gene: TRBV2
clone size: .

CDR3 protein: CASNGQPYYNEQFF
V gene: TRBV13
clone size: .

CDR3 protein: CASSRDTQYF
V gene: TRBV27
clone size: .

CDR3 protein: CASSPPRDGGELFF
V gene: TRBV18
clone size: .

CDR3 protein: CASSPTQGTYGYTF
V gene: TRBV3-1/TRBV3-2
clone size: .

CDR3 protein: CASSQERGTPYNEQFF
V gene: TRBV4-2
clone size: .

CDR3 protein: CATSRGRLSYGYTF
V gene: TRBV7-9
clone size: .

CDR3 protein: CAWSVRASSGEQYF
V gene: TRBV30
clone size: .

CDR3 protein: CASRPDTFSGNTIYF
V gene: TRBV7-9
clone size: .

CDR3 protein: CASSLQGGYGYTF
V gene: TRBV27
clone size: .

CDR3 protein: CASKRGTSTDTQYF
V gene: TRBV5-1
clone size: .

CDR3 protein: CAISRQDTQYF
V gene: TRBV10-3
clone size: .

CDR3 protein: CASSYIRFSYNSPLHF
V gene: TRBV6-5
clone size: .

CDR3 protein: CASRPQASGNTIYF
V gene: TRBV11-2
clone size: .